The entry below gives a single T cell receptor (beta chain) sequence along with its context. The sample comes from a study of early T cells in non-severe SARS-CoV-2 infection. Study-wide context: Sequencing of bulk RNA from unsorted whole blood was done, without chain pairing.

Researchers attached unique molecular identifiers to individual cDNA molecules. One entry per CDR3 protein results from TCRdb running MiXCR on the 5' RACE reads. The sample lists 84,000 or so distinct CDR3 sequences; 11% to 15% were seen once. This sequence originates from an adult who was a healthcare worker with PCR-confirmed SARS-CoV-2 infection or an uninfected control (not recorded which). Material: whole blood.

CDR3 nucleotide sequence: TGCGCCAGCAGCTTATGGGGAACCGCGTACGAGCAGTACTTC. It encodes CASSLWGTAYEQYF. This chain links TRBV5-1 with TRBJ2-7; D not certain. CDR1 SGHRS and CDR2 YFSETQ come from the germline V gene. This CDR3 has 14 amino acids. The V end lost 2 bases, the J end lost 4 bases, and 13 bases lay between the germline ends.